The 21 T cell receptor beta chains reported below all come from one sample, sequenced in a study of T cells in Graves' hyperthyroidism and ophthalmopathy. RNA transcripts served as the template for amplifying TCR beta CDR3 regions. An initial round of RT-PCR targeting the TCR CDR3 relied on the HTBI primer set. One entry per CDR3 protein, called by TCRdb with MiXCR from the multiplex PCR reads. The table shows 650,000 to 750,000 distinct CDR3 sequences, with around 15% occurring only once. The sample was blood. The source of these receptors is a woman under 30 with Graves' hyperthyroidism.

About this clonotype: A much larger clone differs from this one at a single base, so this may be a read error. The conserved phenylalanine or tryptophan normally closing the CDR3 is absent here, so this likely arose from a read error. The chain carries TRBV13 and TRBJ2-5, with 9 bases fitting TRBD1. Trimming cost V 5 bases and J 4 bases; bases outside gene matches: 11. The length of the CDR3 is 16 residues. Germline V gene sequence: CDR1 PRHDT, CDR2 FYEKMQ (reference sequence). CDR3 in amino acids: CASSPPGQGDGETQYL. The CDR3, as DNA: TGTGCCAGCAGCCCACCGGGACAGGGAGACGGAGAGACCCAGTACCTC.

The chain combines TRBV20-1 with TRBJ2-1; no clear D gene. The germline V gene has CDR1 DFQATT and CDR2 SNEGSKA (reference sequence). Deletions cut 1 base from V and 0 bases from J, with 10 bases between. The length of the CDR3 is 15 residues. CDR3 protein: CSARAPQSSYNEQFF. CDR3 nucleotides: TGCAGTGCTAGAGCCCCTCAGTCCTCCTACAATGAGCAGTTCTTC.

This clonotype showed up many times. This chain joins TRBV28 and TRBJ1-4; 11 bases fit TRBD1. V lost 5 bases to trimming and J lost 7 bases; unmatched junction nucleotides: 6. CDR1 is MDHEN, CDR2 SYDVKM, per germline. This CDR3 spans 15 amino acids. For the CDR3, the DNA is TGTGCCAGCAGTGTACCGGGACAGGGGGGTGAAAAACTGTTTTTT. Protein product: CASSVPGQGGEKLFF.

In its sample, this clonotype was seen many times. This chain links TRBV30 with TRBJ1-2, with D possibly TRBD1 on 6 matching bases. Trimming removed 3 bases from V and 6 bases from J, with 17 bases in between. Germline V gives CDR1 GTSNPN, CDR2 SVGIG (reference sequence). This CDR3 region has 14 residues. CDR3 protein: CAWRQKGGHDGYTF. CDR3 coding DNA: TGTGCCTGGAGGCAAAAGGGGGGTCACGATGGCTACACCTTC.

The V and J genes are TRBV28 and TRBJ1-3; no clear D gene. CDR1 and CDR2 (germline): MDHEN, SYDVKM. CDR3 length equals 14 residues. The V end lost 3 bases, the J end lost 4 bases, and 10 bases lay between the germline ends. Here the CDR3 reads CASSFGNSGNTIYF. CDR3 coding DNA: TGTGCCAGCAGTTTCGGGAATTCCGGAAACACCATATATTTT.

The chain joins TRBV6-1 to TRBJ1-2, with a weak D call TRBD1 (5 bases). The CDR3 contains 13 residues. V lost 6 bases, J lost 4 bases, and 12 bases lay in between. Germline CDR1 reads MNHNS; CDR2 reads SASEGT. The CDR3 DNA follows: TGTGCCAGCAGACGGGACCACTCCTATGGCTACACCTTC. As protein: CASRRDHSYGYTF.

V usage is TRBV7-3 and J usage is TRBJ2-3; the match to TRBD1 covers 7 bases. Germline V lookup: CDR1 SGHTA, CDR2 FQGTGA. The CDR3 loop spans 14 amino acids. V shed 5 bases, J shed 4 bases, and the junction held 6 bases outside the gene matches. CDR3 in amino acids: CASSLTGYADTQYF. The DNA of the CDR3 is TGTGCCAGCAGCCTGACAGGGTACGCAGATACGCAGTATTTT.

This clonotype was observed many times. The chain combines TRBV2 with TRBJ2-5; 10 bases are a match to TRBD2. The V gene end was trimmed by 3 bases and the J gene end by 1 base; junction bases not matched to a gene: 5. CDR3 length equals 16 residues. From germline, CDR1 is SNHLY and CDR2 FYNNEI. CDR3 residues: CASSDIWTSGQETQYF. CDR3 in DNA: TGTGCCAGCAGTGATATCTGGACTAGCGGCCAAGAGACCCAGTACTTC.

There are many counts of this clonotype. The chain carries TRBV7-3 and TRBJ2-1; D is perhaps TRBD1 (5 bases). CDR3 length: 15 residues. Germline assignment: CDR1 SGHTA and CDR2 FQGTGA. V was pared by 1 base and J by 5 bases, with 12 bases between. The chain's CDR3 is CASSLIGAANNEQFF. The CDR3 DNA reads TGTGCCAGCAGCTTAATTGGGGCAGCGAACAATGAGCAGTTCTTC.

The chain links TRBV27 to TRBJ1-6; D may be TRBD1 (5 bases). Germline values: CDR1 MNHEY, CDR2 SMNVEV (reference sequence). V was trimmed by 2 bases and J by 7 bases, leaving 12 bases between them. The CDR3 extends over 15 amino acids. For the CDR3, the DNA is TGTGCCAGCAGTTTAATCAACCGGGGGAATTCACCCCTCCACTTT. Amino acids: CASSLINRGNSPLHF.

About this clonotype itself: Its ends do not fully match the called genes, so a read error is possible. J is TRBJ1-1 and V is TRBV7-9, with D possibly being TRBD1 (6 bases). The length of the CDR3 is 14 residues. Looked up from germline, CDR1 is SEHNR and CDR2 is FQNEAQ (reference sequence). The CDR3, as DNA: TGTGCCAGCAGCTCTCGGGGGGGGCAGGCTGAAGATTTCTTT. Protein product: CASSSRGGQAEDFF.

Note on this clonotype: The germline gene is not matched at one end of the junction; a read error may be the cause. The CDR3 bases are TGTGCCAGCTCCCATGTGGGCCAAGAGACCCAGCACTTC. Translated: CASSHVGQETQHF. The rearrangement joins TRBV12-3 or TRBV12-4 to TRBJ2-5; D uncertain. The CDR3 covers 13 residues.

This clonotype was seen many times. The CDR3 loop is CASSLALAGKTQYF. CDR3 DNA: TGTGCCAGCAGCTTAGCACTAGCGGGAAAGACCCAGTACTTC. The gene calls are TRBV7-2 and TRBJ2-5; 10 bases agree with TRBD2. Germline-derived CDR1 and CDR2 are SGHTA and FQGNSA. V shed 0 bases, J shed 6 bases, and the junction held 1 base outside the gene matches. The CDR3 length is 14 residues.

This clonotype has just a few counts. The chain is built from TRBV14 and TRBJ2-1; no firm D call. This CDR3 comprises 13 residues. V lost 3 bases and J 5 bases, leaving 8 bases between the germline ends. CDR1 and CDR2 (germline): SGHDN, FVKESK. CDR3 region: CASSHLKHNEQFF. The CDR3 nucleotides are TGTGCCAGCAGCCACTTAAAGCACAATGAGCAGTTCTTC.

This clonotype was counted at least ten times. V and J are TRBV28 and TRBJ2-7; D call uncertain. V gave up 5 bases and J gave up 0 bases, with 20 bases separating them. The germline V gene encodes CDR1 MDHEN and CDR2 SYDVKM. This CDR3 spans 17 amino acids. The CDR3 DNA is TGTGCCAGCAGTCCCCTAGGCGGCTCAGCCTCCTCCTACGAGCAGTACTTC. Its protein is CASSPLGGSASSYEQYF. Supplemented by reference TRBV28 and TRBJ2-7, the full variable domain reads DVKVTQSSRYLVKRTGEKVFLECVQDMDHENMFWYRQDPGLGLRLIYFSYDVKMKEKGDIPEGYSVSREKKERFSLILESASTNQTSMYLCASSPLGGSASSYEQYFGPGTRLTVT.

This clonotype was detected ten times or more. The chain employs TRBV6-6 and TRBJ2-3; TRBD1 is a possible D gene (6 bases). The CDR3 has 13 residues. Trimming pared 2 bases from V and 6 bases from J, leaving 9 bases between. The germline gives CDR1 MNHNY, CDR2 SVGAGI (reference sequence). The CDR3 loop reads CASSYRQVDTQYF. In DNA, the CDR3 is TGTGCCAGCAGTTACCGACAGGTGGATACGCAGTATTTT.

This clonotype was counted at least ten times. V is TRBV15 and J is TRBJ1-5, with D hard to call. Germline V gives CDR1 LNHNV, CDR2 YYDKDF (reference sequence). V lost 4 bases to trimming and J lost 2 bases, with 12 bases between them. The CDR3 contains 15 residues. The CDR3 DNA follows: TGTGCCACCAGCATAAAGGTGTATGGCAATCAGCCCCAGCATTTT. This sequence encodes CATSIKVYGNQPQHF.

This clonotype occurred many times. This chain connects TRBV20-1 to TRBJ2-7, with D perhaps matching TRBD2 (5 bases). This CDR3 has 12 amino acids. Germline assignment: CDR1 DFQATT and CDR2 SNEGSKA (reference sequence). With 3 bases removed from V and 3 bases from J, the gap between germline ends came to 9 bases. The CDR3 nucleotides are TGCAGTGCTAGTGGGAGCAACTACGAGCAGTACTTC. Its translation: CSASGSNYEQYF.

The chain uses TRBV6-2 or TRBV6-3 and TRBJ2-1, with a weak D call TRBD2 (6 bases). CDR3 length: 13 residues. Trimming pared 8 bases from V and 3 bases from J, leaving 11 bases between. Looked up from germline, CDR1 is MNHEY and CDR2 is SVGEGT. The CDR3 bases are TGTGCCAGCCGGGGGATGTACTACAATGAGCAGTTCTTC. Protein product: CASRGMYYNEQFF.

The chain is built from TRBV12-3 or TRBV12-4 and TRBJ2-7; tentative D call: TRBD2 (5 bases). Trimming shortened V by 2 bases and J by 7 bases, and 12 bases separated the two germline ends. The CDR3 runs to 13 residues. The chain's CDR3 is CASSLPGFPEQYF. CDR3 nucleotides: TGTGCCAGCAGTTTACCGGGGTTCCCTGAGCAGTACTTC.

The table lists this clonotype with many counts. The chain links TRBV20-1 to TRBJ1-4; no reliable D call. The CDR3 is 14 residues long. Germline CDR1 DFQATT, CDR2 SNEGSKA (reference sequence). V was clipped by 6 bases and J by 8 bases, with 19 bases between them. The chain's CDR3 is CSAREGPFREKLFF. DNA for the CDR3: TGCAGTGCGCGAGAGGGTCCTTTTAGGGAAAAACTGTTTTTT.